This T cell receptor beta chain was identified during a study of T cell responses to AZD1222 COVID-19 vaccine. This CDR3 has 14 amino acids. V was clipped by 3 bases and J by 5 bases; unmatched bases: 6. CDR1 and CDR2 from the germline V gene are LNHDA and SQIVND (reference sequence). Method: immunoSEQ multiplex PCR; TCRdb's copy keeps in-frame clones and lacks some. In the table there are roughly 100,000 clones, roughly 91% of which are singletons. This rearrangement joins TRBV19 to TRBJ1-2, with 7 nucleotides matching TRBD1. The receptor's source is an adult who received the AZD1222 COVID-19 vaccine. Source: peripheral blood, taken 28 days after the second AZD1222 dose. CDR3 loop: CASSMTGIGYGYTF. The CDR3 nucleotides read TGTGCCAGTAGTATGACAGGGATTGGGTATGGCTACACCTTC.